This TCR beta chain was recorded in a study of beta chain features in type 1 diabetes. Broader study findings: Within patients, naive, central memory and Treg TCRB repertoires seemed more similar than within healthy donors.

The isolated RNA, all of it, was reverse transcribed, so expressed TCRB transcripts were what got sequenced. Sequencing was performed with immunoSEQ multiplex PCR; in TCRdb, only in-frame clones are kept and a portion is missing. The sample lists 350,000 or so clones; roughly a fifth were seen once. On this clone: Its antigen is not identified.

Germline trimming cut 5 bases from V and 3 bases from J; bases unmatched to any gene: 3. CDR3 size: 15 residues. Germline assignment: CDR1 MGHRA and CDR2 YSYEKL. V gene TRBV4-1 combines with J gene TRBJ2-4; 11 positions agree with TRBD2. Sequencing was done on a sample of naive CD4+ T cells from blood. The origin of this receptor is a woman under 30 in good health. This CDR3 reads CASSLLAGVKNIQYF. CDR3 sequence (DNA): TGCGCCAGCAGCTTACTAGCGGGGGTCAAAAACATTCAGTACTTC.